Listed here are 29 T cell receptor beta chains from one sample, sequenced in a study of graft-versus-host responses after intestinal transplantation. Data came from immunoSEQ multiplex PCR; TCRdb stores just in-frame clones and leaves some out. The repertoire holds 80,000 to 95,000 clones, with 85% to 95% as singletons. These receptors have no known antigen. Here the sequenced sample was unstimulated CD8+ T cells sorted from spleen or lymph node cells, taken before intestinal transplant. The receptors were sampled from a human donor who received an intestinal transplant.

The chain combines TRBV5-5 with TRBJ1-4; possibly TRBD1 for D (5 bases). Germline lookup yields CDR1 SGHKS and CDR2 YYEKEE (reference sequence). CDR3 length: 14 residues. Trimming pared 2 bases from V and 4 bases from J, leaving 9 bases between. For the CDR3, the DNA is TGTGCCAGCAGCTTAACGGGGCTTAATGAAAAACTGTTTTTT. Amino acid sequence: CASSLTGLNEKLFF.

This chain connects TRBV19 to TRBJ2-5, with TRBD2 matching over 8 bases. CDR3 length equals 15 residues. Trimming took 2 bases from V and 4 from J; bases not matched to a gene: 6. CDR1 and CDR2 from the germline V gene are LNHDA and SQIVND (reference sequence). CDR3 bases: TGTGCCAGTAGTATAACCTCGGGACTAGGAGAGACCCAGTACTTC. Translating it yields CASSITSGLGETQYF.

The genes are TRBV19 and TRBJ2-3, with 10 bases that match TRBD1. The V gene's germline CDR1 is LNHDA and CDR2 SQIVND (reference sequence). The CDR3 has 19 amino acids. Germline trimming cut 4 bases from V and 4 bases from J; bases unmatched to any gene: 17. CDR3 sequence: CASSTRIVWTGGGADTQYF. In DNA, the CDR3 is TGTGCCAGTAGTACCCGAATCGTCTGGACAGGGGGTGGCGCAGATACGCAGTATTTT.

This sequence joins TRBV10-3 and TRBJ2-1; D is undetermined. Germline-derived CDR1 and CDR2 are ENHRY and SYGVKD. This CDR3 comprises 15 residues. V gave up 4 bases and J gave up 1 base, with 11 bases separating them. The DNA of the CDR3 is TGTGCCATCAGTGCGCCCAGCCCATCCTACAATGAGCAGTTCTTC. It translates to CAISAPSPSYNEQFF.

With regard to this clone: At the DNA level, this CDR3 is encoded by other sequences in the same sample as well. The J gene is TRBJ2-4, the V gene TRBV6-1, with D unclear. CDR3 length equals 13 residues. Trimming removed 4 bases from V and 7 bases from J, with 11 bases in between. Germline lookup yields CDR1 MNHNS and CDR2 SASEGT. CDR3 region: CASSVRFLNIQYF. The CDR3 DNA follows: TGTGCCAGCAGTGTTAGGTTTCTTAACATTCAGTACTTC.

This clone was picked up one time. The genes are TRBV13 and TRBJ1-1; D not resolved. The CDR3 length is 14 residues. The germline V gene has CDR1 PRHDT and CDR2 FYEKMQ (reference sequence). Trimming pared 5 bases from V and 4 bases from J, leaving 14 bases between. The CDR3 region is CASSPYYSPTEAFF. The CDR3 nucleotides read TGTGCCAGCAGCCCCTATTATAGCCCCACTGAAGCTTTCTTT.

This clone was picked up one time. The chain recombines TRBV6-1 with TRBJ1-1; D unresolved. V was clipped by 3 bases and J by 9 bases, with 11 bases between them. The V gene's germline CDR1 is MNHNS and CDR2 SASEGT. This CDR3 has 12 residues. In nucleotides, the CDR3 is TGTGCCAGCAGTGATATTGACCCGAAAGCTTTCTTT. It is translated as CASSDIDPKAFF.

The DNA for the CDR3 is TGTGCCAGCAGCTTGAGGGGGGATCAGCCCCAGCATTTT. Amino acids: CASSLRGDQPQHF. The chain is built from TRBV11-2 and TRBJ1-5, with D possibly matching TRBD1 (6 bases). V dropped 3 bases and J dropped 5 bases, with 8 bases sitting between them. The CDR3 extends over 13 amino acids. Germline CDR1 reads SGHAT; CDR2 reads FQNNGV.

The V and J genes are TRBV5-4 and TRBJ2-5; 9 bases match TRBD1. The J call may be incorrect, as the DNA end agrees better with TRBJ2-7. Germline CDR1 SGHNT, CDR2 YYREEE (reference sequence). This CDR3 has 16 amino acids. DNA of the CDR3: TGTGCCAGCACCACAGGGGGCGGGGACCCTCCGTACGAGCAGTACTTC. This sequence encodes CASTTGGGDPPYEQYF.

The chain is built from TRBV2 and TRBJ2-3; 10 bases line up with TRBD2. The CDR3 is 15 residues long. From germline, CDR1 is SNHLY and CDR2 FYNNEI. J lost 2 bases, V lost 4 bases, and 3 bases had no gene match. Here the CDR3 DNA reads TGTGCCAGCAGTGCGGGACTAGCGCACACAGATACGCAGTATTTT. Protein sequence: CASSAGLAHTDTQYF.

DNA of the CDR3: TGTGCCAGTAGTATAAGTGCGGGAGGGTACAATGAGCAGTTCTTC. Protein product: CASSISAGGYNEQFF. The chain is built from TRBV19 and TRBJ2-1; 9 bases line up with TRBD2. With 2 bases clipped from V and 4 bases from J, the junction kept 3 bases outside the gene matches. Germline lookup yields CDR1 LNHDA and CDR2 SQIVND (reference sequence). This CDR3 has 15 residues. The full variable domain, rest sourced from reference TRBV19 and TRBJ2-1, is DGGITQSPKYLFRKEGQNVTLSCEQNLNHDAMYWYRQDPGQGLRLIYYSQIVNDFQKGDIAEGYSVSREKKESFPLTVTSAQKNPTAFYLCASSISAGGYNEQFFGPGTRLTVL.

V is TRBV6-5 and J is TRBJ2-4; either TRBD1 or TRBD2 may fit D (5 bases each). The CDR3 has 15 amino acids. Trimming cost V 0 bases and J 4 bases, with 10 bases left between them. Germline CDR1 and CDR2: MNHEY and SVGAGI. The CDR3 protein is CASSYSGVAKNIQYF. The DNA for the CDR3 is TGTGCCAGCAGTTACTCGGGGGTGGCGAAAAACATTCAGTACTTC.

In DNA, the CDR3 is TGTGCCAGCAGCCAAGATCCAAACCTATCAGGGGGCACTGAAGCTTTCTTT. Protein product: CASSQDPNLSGGTEAFF. This chain links TRBV14 with TRBJ1-1; 7 positions agree with TRBD1. Germline V CDR1 and CDR2: SGHDN, FVKESK. This CDR3 is 17 amino acids long. The V segment lost 0 bases and the J segment 4 bases; nucleotides outside the gene matches: 11.

The rearrangement uses TRBV11-2 and TRBJ2-2, with D perhaps TRBD2 (6 bases). The CDR3 runs 15 residues. Between the trimmed V and J ends, which lost 1 base and 5 bases, there was a span of 11 bases. The V gene's germline CDR1 is SGHAT and CDR2 FQNNGV. CDR3 in amino acids: CASSLAGRGTGELFF. Here the CDR3 DNA reads TGTGCCAGCAGCTTAGCCGGGAGAGGAACCGGGGAGCTGTTTTTT.

The V call is TRBV5-1, the J call TRBJ2-7; D ambiguous. V lost 0 bases, J lost 4 bases, and 14 bases lay in between. The CDR3 spans 15 residues. Germline-derived CDR1 and CDR2 are SGHRS and YFSETQ. This CDR3 reads CASSLGVVLAYEQYF. The CDR3 bases are TGCGCCAGCAGCTTGGGGGTCGTCTTGGCTTACGAGCAGTACTTC.

The CDR3 protein is CASSLVNLVGGRAAEQFF. The DNA for the CDR3 is TGTGCCAGCAGCTTAGTTAATCTAGTCGGCGGGAGGGCCGCTGAGCAGTTCTTC. The J gene is TRBJ2-1, the V gene TRBV11-2, with 9 bases fitting TRBD2. V was clipped by 1 base and J by 9 bases; unmatched bases: 16. Germline CDR1 and CDR2: SGHAT and FQNNGV. CDR3 length: 18 residues.

This sequence joins TRBV7-2 and TRBJ2-5; 12 bases agree with TRBD2. The CDR3 sequence is 15 residues long. Germline values: CDR1 SGHTA, CDR2 FQGNSA. The V and J ends lost 3 bases and 5 bases, in that order; junction bases with no gene match: 4. The CDR3 coding sequence is TGTGCCAGCAGCTTTCTAGCGGGAGGGCCGGAGACCCAGTACTTC. Translation: CASSFLAGGPETQYF.

The chain is built from TRBV28 and TRBJ2-7; D might be TRBD2 (7 bases). Trimming shortened V by 7 bases and J by 2 bases, and 15 bases separated the two germline ends. The CDR3 runs to 14 residues. From germline, CDR1 is MDHEN and CDR2 SYDVKM. The CDR3 reads CASTPLGGAYEQYF. The CDR3 DNA reads as TGTGCCAGCACCCCCCTAGGGGGGGCCTACGAGCAGTACTTC.

The chain employs TRBV25-1 and TRBJ2-2; D unclear. Trimming left V 3 bases short and J 6 bases short, with 8 bases between. Germline assignment: CDR1 MGHDK and CDR2 SYGVNS. There are 13 residues in the CDR3. CDR3 residues: CASSDLGSGELFF. The CDR3 DNA is TGTGCCAGCAGTGACCTGGGGTCCGGGGAGCTGTTTTTT.

The chain is built from TRBV4-1 and TRBJ2-7, with 8 nucleotides matching TRBD2. The junction had 1 base not matched to a gene; V was cut back by 2 bases and J by 1 base. CDR3 length equals 14 residues. The germline gives CDR1 MGHRA, CDR2 YSYEKL. In DNA form, the CDR3 reads TGCGCCAGCAGCCAAATAGCGGGGTCCTACGAGCAGTACTTC. Translated, it gives CASSQIAGSYEQYF.

The V call is TRBV27, the J call TRBJ2-1; D is possibly TRBD2 (5 bases). Germline V lookup: CDR1 MNHEY, CDR2 SMNVEV (reference sequence). The CDR3 is 13 amino acids. Trimming left V 2 bases short and J 5 bases short, with 7 bases between. The CDR3 bases are TGTGCCAGCAGTTTAACGCGGGACAATGAGCAGTTCTTC. Amino acid sequence: CASSLTRDNEQFF.

The rearrangement uses TRBV5-6 and TRBJ2-3; D is unclear. The V end lost 0 bases, the J end lost 2 bases, and 7 bases lay between the germline ends. This CDR3 region has 14 residues. Germline values: CDR1 SGHDT, CDR2 YYEEEE. The CDR3 reads CASSLEGYTDTQYF. For the CDR3, the DNA is TGTGCCAGCAGCTTGGAGGGTTACACAGATACGCAGTATTTT.

The chain has TRBV9 and TRBJ1-2; 12 nucleotides line up with TRBD1. In germline, CDR1 is SGDLS, CDR2 YYNGEE. V lost 4 bases, J lost 3 bases, and 10 bases stayed unmatched. The CDR3 runs to 17 residues. The CDR3 sequence is CASSQGTGGERYYGYTF. The CDR3 DNA reads as TGTGCCAGCAGCCAGGGGACAGGGGGCGAAAGGTACTATGGCTACACCTTC.

This rearrangement joins TRBV28 to TRBJ2-5; no reliable D call. V was trimmed by 3 bases and J by 5 bases, leaving 10 bases between them. Germline CDR1 reads MDHEN; CDR2 reads SYDVKM. This CDR3 is 13 amino acids long. CDR3 sequence: CASSFYSGETQYF. For the CDR3, the DNA is TGTGCCAGCAGTTTTTACTCTGGGGAGACCCAGTACTTC.

V usage is TRBV2 and J usage is TRBJ1-4; TRBD1 matches 10 bases. Germline V gene sequence: CDR1 SNHLY, CDR2 FYNNEI. This CDR3 comprises 14 residues. V was pared by 8 bases and J by 8 bases, with 8 bases of the junction left unmatched. The CDR3 sequence: CASGTGTGEEKLFF. CDR3 DNA: TGTGCCAGCGGGACCGGGACAGGGGAAGAAAAACTGTTTTTT.

This clone was recorded a few times. The V gene is TRBV7-9, the J gene TRBJ2-7; D is unresolved. V was trimmed by 1 base and J by 2 bases, leaving 12 bases between them. The CDR3 is 15 residues long. The germline gives CDR1 SEHNR, CDR2 FQNEAQ (reference sequence). Here the CDR3 reads CASSLGLDTTYEQYF. For the CDR3, the DNA is TGTGCCAGCAGCTTAGGATTGGATACCACCTACGAGCAGTACTTC. The full variable domain, its missing parts supplied by reference TRBV7-9 and TRBJ2-7, is DTGVSQNPRHKITKRGQNVTFRCDPISEHNRLYWYRQTLGQGPEFLTYFQNEAQLEKSRLLSDRFSAERPKGSFSTLEIQRTEQGDSAMYLCASSLGLDTTYEQYFGPGTRLTVT.

The chain joins TRBV7-9 to TRBJ2-7; the D is unclear. The CDR3 has 13 residues. Germline V gives CDR1 SEHNR, CDR2 FQNEAQ (reference sequence). Trimming shortened V by 5 bases and J by 7 bases, and 15 bases separated the two germline ends. The chain's CDR3 is CASSMSSYVEQYF. Here the CDR3 DNA reads TGTGCCAGCAGCATGTCTTCCTACGTGGAGCAGTACTTC.

The chain carries TRBV5-6 and TRBJ1-1; no clear D. The CDR3 loop spans 17 amino acids. The V gene's germline CDR1 is SGHDT and CDR2 YYEEEE. Trimming took 0 bases from V and 0 from J, leaving 15 bases between them. The CDR3 DNA sequence: TGTGCCAGCAGCTTGGCCTGGCAGGAAGATATGAACACTGAAGCTTTCTTT. Encoded protein: CASSLAWQEDMNTEAFF.

The CDR3 nucleotides read TGCGCCAGCAGCCAAGATCCCTGGGGGGGGGATGAAAAACTGTTTTTT. Its protein product is CASSQDPWGGDEKLFF. V and J are TRBV4-1 and TRBJ1-4; TRBD1 is a possible D gene (5 bases). The germline CDR1 and CDR2 sequences are MGHRA and YSYEKL. The CDR3 totals 16 residues. With 0 bases removed from V and 6 bases from J, the gap between germline ends came to 14 bases.